This T cell receptor (beta chain) came from a study of T-cell memory formation after mild COVID-19. Study-level findings and limits: Confirmation of SARS-CoV-2 specificity was lacking for second-wave clones peaking day 37.

This clonotype was observed a few times. The antigen is not known. TCRdb processed the 5' RACE reads anew with MiXCR; each CDR3 protein has one entry. The sample consists of 450,000 to 650,000 distinct CDR3 sequences, roughly a fifth of them appearing once. Trimming removed 0 bases from V and 6 bases from J, with 15 bases in between. Germline V CDR1 and CDR2: LGHDT, YNNKEL (reference sequence). The CDR3 contains 15 residues. This sequence joins TRBV3-1 and TRBJ2-7; D is perhaps TRBD1 (5 bases). The sample consisted of PBMCs or a T cell subset sorted from them (not recorded which). This TCR came from an adult woman who had mild COVID-19 (a few samples of this study predate the infection). Cell type and time point are not known. The DNA for the CDR3 is TGTGCCAGCAGCCAAGATGGACATCCCGGCAGCGAGCAGTACTTC. Its protein product is CASSQDGHPGSEQYF.